This T cell receptor beta chain was found in a study of T cell changes during pregnancy in multiple sclerosis. Unmatched junction bases numbered 11, after V lost 9 bases and J lost 4 bases. CDR3 size: 15 residues. From germline, CDR1 is SGHTA and CDR2 FQGTGA. Generated by immunoSEQ multiplex PCR, the TCRdb table keeps only in-frame clones and is missing some. This sample has 42,000 or so clones, with roughly 88% found just once. The source material was CD8+ T cells from peripheral blood mononuclear cells, sampled in the first trimester of pregnancy. The sequence came from a female donor with multiple sclerosis, enrolled in a pregnancy study. V usage is TRBV7-3 and J usage is TRBJ2-2; 7 nucleotides align to TRBD1. The CDR3 DNA sequence: TGTGCCAGTCGACAGGGTTCTTTCAGCACCGGGGAGCTGTTTTTT. Translated, it gives CASRQGSFSTGELFF.